Each of the 21 T cell receptor beta chains below was sequenced from the same sample in a study of CD8 T cells in ankylosing spondylitis. Each CDR3 protein gets one entry after TCRdb re-called the 5' RACE reads with MiXCR. This sample has 30,000 to 45,000 distinct CDR3 sequences, with around 3% found just once. The sequencing sample was made of blood, either unsorted or a sorted T cell fraction (not recorded which). Receptor source: a male donor with ankylosing spondylitis or in good health (not recorded which).

This clonotype has ten or more counts. V is TRBV9 and J is TRBJ2-3; the D is unclear. The CDR3 extends over 14 amino acids. Trimming pared 5 bases from V and 4 bases from J, leaving 14 bases between. The germline V gene encodes CDR1 SGDLS and CDR2 YYNGEE. DNA of the CDR3: TGTGCCAGCAGTGACGACTCAGCGTCAGATACGCAGTATTTT. It translates to CASSDDSASDTQYF.

This clonotype has a count of ten or more. This chain links TRBV9 with TRBJ2-1; 7 bases are a match to TRBD2. This CDR3 contains 15 residues. The V segment lost 0 bases and the J segment 6 bases; nucleotides outside the gene matches: 6. CDR1 and CDR2 from the germline V gene are SGDLS and YYNGEE. CDR3 sequence: CASSVVLAVINEQFF. CDR3 sequence (DNA): TGTGCCAGCAGCGTAGTTCTAGCGGTGATCAATGAGCAGTTCTTC.

By share, this clonotype counts as medium-sized (0.01 to 0.1%). The J gene is TRBJ2-2, the V gene TRBV9; 11 bases line up with TRBD2. Germline assignment: CDR1 SGDLS and CDR2 YYNGEE. CDR3 length equals 16 residues. The ends lost 4 bases at V and 5 bases at J; junction bases unmatched: 7. CDR3 DNA sequence: TGTGCCAGCAGCCCAGGGACTAGCGGAACAACCGGGGAGCTGTTTTTT. It is translated as CASSPGTSGTTGELFF.

This clonotype was counted many times. J is TRBJ2-4 and V is TRBV9; D gene unclear. Per germline, CDR1 SGDLS and CDR2 YYNGEE. V was clipped by 0 bases and J by 8 bases, with 12 bases between them. CDR3 length: 14 amino acids. The CDR3 spells CASSVEGKTDIQYF. DNA for the CDR3: TGTGCCAGCAGCGTAGAAGGGAAAACGGACATTCAGTACTTC.

This clonotype was seen repeatedly, ten times or more. This sequence joins TRBV9 and TRBJ2-1; D may correspond to TRBD1 or TRBD2 (6 bases each). Germline CDR1 SGDLS, CDR2 YYNGEE. The V end was cut by 0 bases, the J end by 3 bases, with 10 bases between. This CDR3 spans 15 amino acids. CDR3 sequence reads: CASSVAGADYNEQFF. The CDR3 nucleotides are TGTGCCAGCAGCGTAGCGGGGGCCGACTACAATGAGCAGTTCTTC.

This clonotype came up many times. This chain uses TRBV9 with TRBJ2-3, with 9 bases aligning to TRBD2. The CDR3 extends over 14 amino acids. V shed 5 bases, J shed 5 bases, and the junction held 6 bases outside the gene matches. Germline CDR1 SGDLS, CDR2 YYNGEE. CDR3 nucleotides: TGTGCCAGCAGTTCTAGCGGGGTTCTAGATACGCAGTATTTT. It yields the protein CASSSSGVLDTQYF.

This clonotype showed up many times. CDR3 sequence: CASSPRTGFTGELFF. The CDR3 nucleotides read TGTGCCAGCAGCCCCCGGACAGGGTTCACCGGGGAGCTGTTTTTT. The chain links TRBV9 to TRBJ2-2, with TRBD1 matching over 8 bases. Trimming removed 4 bases from V and 4 bases from J; junction bases left unmatched: 6. The germline gives CDR1 SGDLS, CDR2 YYNGEE. CDR3 length equals 15 residues.

This clonotype was found many times. The chain has TRBV9 and TRBJ2-1; D assignment may be TRBD1 or TRBD2 (5 bases each). Per the germline V gene, CDR1 is SGDLS and CDR2 is YYNGEE. The germline V and J ends were trimmed by 8 bases and 6 bases, with 12 bases remaining between them. The CDR3 sequence is 12 residues long. CDR3 DNA sequence: TGTGCCAGTAACCGGGACGGCAATGAGCAGTTCTTC. It codes for CASNRDGNEQFF.

This clonotype was counted many times. The V call is TRBV9, the J call TRBJ2-5; 16 bases fit TRBD2. The germline V gene encodes CDR1 SGDLS and CDR2 YYNGEE. The CDR3 runs 17 residues. With 1 base clipped from V and 3 bases from J, the junction kept 3 bases outside the gene matches. The CDR3 DNA follows: TGTGCCAGCAGCGTACAGGGACTAGCGGGAGGGAAAGAGACCCAGTACTTC. It yields the protein CASSVQGLAGGKETQYF.

This clonotype has at least ten counts. This chain connects TRBV9 to TRBJ2-1; 9 bases line up with TRBD2. J was trimmed by 3 bases and V by 4 bases; bases with no gene match: 11. The CDR3 is 17 amino acids. Germline loops: CDR1 SGDLS, CDR2 YYNGEE. The CDR3 DNA reads TGTGCCAGCAGCTTATCCTATAGCGGGAGATTCTACAATGAGCAGTTCTTC. This encodes CASSLSYSGRFYNEQFF.

There are many counts of this clonotype. This chain links TRBV9 with TRBJ2-5, with 10 positions matching TRBD2. The CDR3 runs to 14 residues. V gave up 3 bases and J gave up 5 bases; unmatched junction bases: 4. CDR1 is SGDLS, CDR2 YYNGEE, per germline. The CDR3 loop reads CASSASGSWETQYF. In DNA form, the CDR3 reads TGTGCCAGCAGCGCTAGCGGGAGTTGGGAGACCCAGTACTTC.

In this sample, this clonotype turned up many times. The chain joins TRBV9 to TRBJ2-2, with D tentatively TRBD1 (5 bases). The CDR3 is 14 residues long. Trimming removed 1 base at V and 3 bases at J, with 7 bases between. Germline-derived CDR1 and CDR2 are SGDLS and YYNGEE. The CDR3 DNA follows: TGTGCCAGCAGCGTATTAGGGGACACCGGGGAGCTGTTTTTT. This sequence encodes CASSVLGDTGELFF.

The sample holds many counts of this clonotype. V usage is TRBV9 and J usage is TRBJ2-2, with no clear D. The ends were cut back, 0 bases at V and 8 bases at J, with 5 bases in the middle. This CDR3 comprises 12 residues. CDR1 and CDR2 from the germline V gene are SGDLS and YYNGEE. CDR3 coding DNA: TGTGCCAGCAGCGTAGCTGAGGGGGAGCTGTTTTTT. This translates into CASSVAEGELFF.

This clonotype showed up many times. This sequence joins TRBV9 and TRBJ2-2; TRBD1 matches at 8 bases. The V gene end was trimmed by 1 base and the J gene end by 2 bases; junction bases not matched to a gene: 7. Germline CDR1 SGDLS, CDR2 YYNGEE. The CDR3 length is 17 residues. This CDR3 is CASSVHYRGSNTGELFF. The CDR3 bases are TGTGCCAGCAGCGTACACTACAGGGGGTCAAACACCGGGGAGCTGTTTTTT. Full variable domain (rest looked up from reference TRBV9 and TRBJ2-2): DSGVTQTPKHLITATGQRVTLRCSPRSGDLSVYWYQQSLDQGLQFLIQYYNGEERAKGNILERFSAQQFPDLHSELNLSSLELGDSALYFCASSVHYRGSNTGELFFGEGSRLTVL.

The table lists this clonotype with many counts. The CDR3 coding sequence is TGTGCCAGCAGCACCGTGGGAGAGACCCAGTACTTC. It codes for CASSTVGETQYF. The chain combines TRBV9 with TRBJ2-5; no firm D call. V was shortened by 4 bases and J by 4 bases, with 8 bases between the two germline ends. CDR1 and CDR2 from the germline V gene are SGDLS and YYNGEE. The CDR3 is 12 residues long. The full variable domain, rest sourced from reference TRBV9 and TRBJ2-5, is DSGVTQTPKHLITATGQRVTLRCSPRSGDLSVYWYQQSLDQGLQFLIQYYNGEERAKGNILERFSAQQFPDLHSELNLSSLELGDSALYFCASSTVGETQYFGPGTRLLVL.

This clonotype was picked up many times. The rearrangement links TRBV9 to TRBJ1-1; 8 nucleotides align to TRBD1. V trimming: 2 bases; J trimming: 8 bases; junction bases outside the gene matches: 8. Germline V gives CDR1 SGDLS, CDR2 YYNGEE. CDR3 length: 14 residues. The CDR3 nucleotides read TGTGCCAGCAGCGTCGGTCCGGGACAGGTCGAAGCTTTCTTT. As protein: CASSVGPGQVEAFF.

At least ten counts were recorded for this clonotype. The chain joins TRBV9 to TRBJ2-1; D assignment may be TRBD1 or TRBD2 (5 bases each). Germline CDR1 SGDLS, CDR2 YYNGEE. Trimming took 3 bases from V and 3 from J, leaving 13 bases between them. This CDR3 region has 15 residues. The CDR3 protein is CASSGGTTNYNEQFF. The CDR3 DNA is TGTGCCAGCAGCGGGGGGACGACGAACTACAATGAGCAGTTCTTC.

This clonotype came up many times. The chain combines TRBV9 with TRBJ2-5; 7 bases map to TRBD1. Germline trimming cut 4 bases from V and 0 bases from J; bases unmatched to any gene: 6. The V gene's germline CDR1 is SGDLS and CDR2 YYNGEE. The length of the CDR3 is 15 residues. The CDR3 region has the DNA TGTGCCAGCAGCTACAGGACAGGCAACCAAGAGACCCAGTACTTC. Translation: CASSYRTGNQETQYF.

This clonotype was counted at least ten times. This sequence joins TRBV9 and TRBJ2-1, with 8 bases identical to TRBD1. The trim removed 4 bases at V and 6 bases at J, leaving 15 bases unmatched. The germline gives CDR1 SGDLS, CDR2 YYNGEE. CDR3 length: 17 residues. The CDR3 DNA reads as TGTGCCAGCAGCATACTCCAGGACAGGGTGGTTGGCAATGAGCAGTTCTTC. Translating it yields CASSILQDRVVGNEQFF.

This clonotype was detected only a few times. The V gene is TRBV9, the J gene TRBJ2-5, with 7 nucleotides matching TRBD1. This CDR3 contains 14 residues. Losses at the gene ends were 4 bases for V and 2 bases for J; bases not matched to a gene: 5. Germline V lookup: CDR1 SGDLS, CDR2 YYNGEE. The CDR3 protein is CASSRGLGQETQYF. The CDR3 DNA sequence: TGTGCCAGCAGCAGGGGGCTGGGACAAGAGACCCAGTACTTC.

This clonotype was recorded many times. The V gene is TRBV9, the J gene TRBJ1-3; TRBD1 might be the D (6 bases). This CDR3 spans 18 amino acids. The V gene lost 0 bases and the J gene lost 0 bases, with 16 bases spanning the gap. Per the germline V gene, CDR1 is SGDLS and CDR2 is YYNGEE. DNA of the CDR3: TGTGCCAGCAGCGTAGGTCGGCGGGGGCAGCTCTCTGGAAACACCATATATTTT. Protein: CASSVGRRGQLSGNTIYF.